Listed below are T cell receptor beta chains from one sample, sequenced in a study of T cells in Graves' hyperthyroidism and ophthalmopathy. TCRdb ran MiXCR on the multiplex PCR reads and lists one entry per CDR3 protein. The sample yields 350,000 to 400,000 distinct CDR3 sequences, approximately 19% seen once. The sample consisted of blood. Source of these receptors: a woman aged 18-35 years with Graves' hyperthyroidism. Each CDR3 is given with its conserved first and last residue. Fields, in order: clone size, V gene, CDR3 length, D gene, J gene, CDR3 protein, CDR3 DNA. A D gene is named only where the DNA matches it firmly. Only part of the rows carry a size: once, few, many, or a class if the clone is expanded.

>.|TRBV3-1|13|.|TRBJ2-7
CASSQARTGLQYF
TGTGCCAGCAGCCAGGCCCGAACGGGGCTGCAGTACTTC
>many|TRBV6-4|15|TRBD2|TRBJ2-5
CASSPSAGTQETQYF
TGTGCCAGCAGTCCATCAGCGGGGACTCAAGAGACCCAGTACTTC
>many|TRBV6-5|13|TRBD1|TRBJ2-7
CASSRETGSEQYF
TGTGCCAGCAGCAGAGAGACAGGGAGCGAGCAGTACTTC
>few|TRBV7-6|16|.|TRBJ1-5
CASSLRSLGGNQPQHF
TGTGCCAGCAGCTTAAGGTCGTTAGGCGGCAATCAGCCCCAGCATTTT
>many|TRBV9|16|.|TRBJ1-1
CASPSRGRLMNTEAFF
TGTGCCAGCCCCTCTCGAGGGCGACTAATGAACACTGAAGCTTTCTTT
>many|TRBV5-1|12|.|TRBJ2-7
CASGLGDYEQYF
TGCGCCAGTGGCTTAGGTGACTACGAGCAGTACTTC
>many|TRBV6-1|14|.|TRBJ1-6
CASSEDRTNSPLHF
TGTGCCAGCAGTGAAGATCGGACTAATTCACCCCTCCACTTT
>.|TRBV7-6|13|.|TRBJ1-1
CASAKGGITEAFF
TGTGCCAGCGCCAAGGGGGGTATCACTGAAGCTTTCTTT
>.|TRBV5-1|14|.|TRBJ2-5
CASSLAGPRETQYF
TGCGCCAGCAGCTTGGCCGGACCGAGAGAGACCCAGTACTTC
>many|TRBV7-2|13|.|TRBJ2-5
CASSSRGKETQYF
TGTGCCAGCAGTTCCCGGGGCAAAGAGACCCAGTACTTC
>.|TRBV10-2|16|.|TRBJ1-1
CVCSPQGVHPAGRAFF
TGTGTCTGCAGTCCCCAAGGGGTACATCCCGCTGGTAGAGCTTTCTTT
>many|TRBV29-1|12|.|TRBJ2-2
CSVPVGSGELFF
TGCAGCGTCCCCGTTGGGTCCGGGGAGCTGTTTTTT
>few|TRBV5-1|15|.|TRBJ2-7
CASSLERVFTYEQYF
TGCGCCAGCAGCTTGGAACGGGTATTCACCTACGAGCAGTACTTC
>few|TRBV24-1|15|.|TRBJ2-7
CATSESGSATYEQYF
TGTGCCACCAGTGAAAGCGGTTCTGCTACCTACGAGCAGTACTTC
>.|TRBV29-1|12|.|TRBJ2-2
CSVGPTTGELFF
TGCAGCGTCGGCCCAACTACCGGGGAGCTGTTTTTT
>many|TRBV2|14|.|TRBJ1-1
CASSPRTMNTEAFF
TGTGCCAGCAGTCCTCGGACCATGAACACTGAAGCTTTCTTT